The 17 T cell receptor beta chains below were found in one sample sequenced in a study of molecular identifiers for immune sequencing clone quantification. TCRdb called the PCR reads again in MiXCR, with one record for every CDR3 protein. The sample shows just under 65,000 distinct CDR3 sequences, about 19% of them seen only once. What was sequenced was naive CD8+ T cells from blood, with Jurkat cell RNA spiked in. Sample subset: FACS-sorted CD8+CD4-CCR7+CD45RA+ naive T cells. These receptor sequences come from a human donor in good health. Some libraries in this study had Jurkat cell RNA spiked in.

At least ten counts were recorded for this clonotype. The V gene is TRBV29-1, the J gene TRBJ2-5, with D hard to call. Trimming pared 5 bases from V and 0 bases from J, leaving 4 bases between. The CDR3 extends over 11 amino acids. Germline CDR1 SQVTM, CDR2 ANQGSEA. CDR3: CSVIYQETQYF. CDR3 DNA: TGCAGCGTTATATACCAAGAGACCCAGTACTTC.

There are many counts of this clonotype. The chain recombines TRBV24-1 with TRBJ2-3; D gene uncertain. The germline V gene encodes CDR1 KGHDR and CDR2 SFDVKD. This CDR3 is built from 13 residues. V lost 9 bases and J 1 base, leaving 10 bases between the germline ends. The CDR3 coding sequence is TGTGCCACCGATGCAGGTCGCACAGATACGCAGTATTTT. This gives the protein CATDAGRTDTQYF.

This clonotype was picked up many times. The chain is built from TRBV7-2 and TRBJ2-7, with TRBD1 identical over 10 bases. The CDR3 is 16 residues long. In germline, CDR1 is SGHTA, CDR2 FQGNSA. V gave up 5 bases and J gave up 2 bases; unmatched junction bases: 9. The CDR3 spells CASSLAPGQGTYEQYF. DNA for the CDR3: TGTGCCAGCAGCCTCGCCCCGGGACAGGGGACCTACGAGCAGTACTTC.

As for this clonotype: This may be a read error: a much more frequent sequence differs by one nucleotide. The rearrangement uses TRBV11-2 and TRBJ2-7; D is tentatively TRBD1 or TRBD2 (6 bases each). The CDR3 is 14 amino acids. Germline CDR1 SGHAT, CDR2 FQNNGV. The CDR3 DNA reads TGTGCCAGTGGGGGGCCGCAGGGGACCTACGGGCAGTACTTC. Residues: CASGGPQGTYGQYF.

V and J are TRBV5-1 and TRBJ2-7; 7 positions match TRBD1. The germline gives CDR1 SGHRS, CDR2 YFSETQ. The CDR3 is 15 residues long. Trimming removed 1 base from V and 1 base from J; junction bases left unmatched: 5. CDR3 region: CASSLRQGQSYEQYF. The CDR3 DNA reads TGCGCCAGCAGCTTGAGACAGGGCCAATCCTACGAGCAGTACTTC. The full variable domain, its missing parts supplied by reference TRBV5-1 and TRBJ2-7, is KAGVTQTPRYLIKTRGQQVTLSCSPISGHRSVSWYQQTPGQGLQFLFEYFSETQRNKGNFPGRFSGRQFSNSRSEMNVSTLELGDSALYLCASSLRQGQSYEQYFGPGTRLTVT.

This clonotype appeared many times. This chain connects TRBV11-2 to TRBJ2-7; possibly TRBD1 or TRBD2 for D (5 bases each). Germline CDR1 and CDR2: SGHAT and FQNNGV. Trimming stripped 1 base from V and 6 bases from J, with 10 bases between. This CDR3 contains 13 residues. Here the CDR3 reads CASSLAMRGEQYF. DNA for the CDR3: TGTGCCAGCAGCTTAGCTATGAGGGGCGAGCAGTACTTC.

At least ten counts were recorded for this clonotype. V gene TRBV4-3 combines with J gene TRBJ1-1; TRBD1 agrees at 8 bases. Per germline, CDR1 LGHNA and CDR2 YSLEER. The CDR3 is made up of 14 amino acids. With 5 bases clipped from V and 3 bases from J, the junction kept 5 bases outside the gene matches. The CDR3 coding sequence is TGCGCCAGCAGCTCTTACAGGGGGGACACTGAAGCTTTCTTT. It codes for CASSSYRGDTEAFF.

The chain employs TRBV12-3 or TRBV12-4 and TRBJ2-7; 9 bases are shared with TRBD2. The CDR3 sequence is 13 residues long. With 1 base clipped from V and 5 bases from J, the junction kept 0 bases outside the gene matches. CDR3 in DNA: TGTGCCAGCAGTTTAGGACTAGCGGACGAGCAGTACTTC. As protein: CASSLGLADEQYF.

This clonotype appeared many times. V is TRBV27 and J is TRBJ2-7, with D unclear. The V gene's germline CDR1 is MNHEY and CDR2 SMNVEV (reference sequence). The V gene lost 2 bases and the J gene lost 2 bases, with 7 bases spanning the gap. The CDR3 extends over 13 amino acids. The CDR3 coding sequence is TGTGCCAGCAGTTTAGTAGCTACCTACGAGCAGTACTTC. It specifies CASSLVATYEQYF.

This clonotype was counted a few times. The chain combines TRBV28 with TRBJ1-6; no firm D call. Germline V gene data show CDR1 as MDHEN and CDR2 as SYDVKM. The CDR3 has 11 amino acids. V was trimmed by 5 bases and J by 7 bases, leaving 3 bases between them. CDR3 in DNA: TGTGCCAGCAGTGAAAATTCACCCCTCCACTTT. Its translation is CASSENSPLHF.

This clonotype was counted at least ten times. The chain links TRBV12-3 or TRBV12-4 to TRBJ2-3; D not resolved. The CDR3 length is 14 residues. With 0 bases removed from V and 4 bases from J, the gap between germline ends came to 8 bases. In DNA, the CDR3 is TGTGCCAGCAGTTTAGCGCCATTCTCAGATACGCAGTATTTT. Its protein product is CASSLAPFSDTQYF.

The chain recombines TRBV5-1 with TRBJ2-1, with a possible D match to TRBD1 (6 bases). V was cut by 6 bases and J by 8 bases, with 15 bases left in between. CDR1 is SGHRS and CDR2 is YFSETQ in the germline V gene. The CDR3 extends over 13 amino acids. Written as DNA, the CDR3 is TGCGCCAGCAATACAGGGTTTGGAGATGAGCAGTTCTTC. Amino acid sequence: CASNTGFGDEQFF.

This clonotype was recorded at least ten times. The rearrangement joins TRBV5-1 to TRBJ2-2; D gene ambiguous. Trimming took 4 bases from V and 1 from J, leaving 14 bases between them. The length of the CDR3 is 16 residues. CDR1 and CDR2 (germline): SGHRS, YFSETQ. CDR3 DNA: TGCGCCAGCAGCCTGGGCGGAAAATTGAACACCGGGGAGCTGTTTTTT. It specifies CASSLGGKLNTGELFF. The full variable domain, its missing parts supplied by reference TRBV5-1 and TRBJ2-2, is KAGVTQTPRYLIKTRGQQVTLSCSPISGHRSVSWYQQTPGQGLQFLFEYFSETQRNKGNFPGRFSGRQFSNSRSEMNVSTLELGDSALYLCASSLGGKLNTGELFFGEGSRLTVL.

In its sample, this clonotype was seen many times. The rearrangement joins TRBV7-2 to TRBJ2-3; D might be TRBD1 or TRBD2, each matching 5 bases. CDR3 length: 14 residues. V lost 1 base and J 6 bases, leaving 11 bases between the germline ends. Germline loops: CDR1 SGHTA, CDR2 FQGNSA. The CDR3, as DNA: TGTGCCAGCAGCTTAGGGTACGGGGCCGATACGCAGTATTTT. Translated: CASSLGYGADTQYF.

This clonotype was seen only once. This may come from a read error, since a much larger clone is one base off. The J gene is TRBJ2-3, the V gene TRBV2; D gene uncertain. Germline CDR1 and CDR2: SNHLY and FYNNEI. The CDR3 length is 15 residues. The CDR3 nucleotides are TGTGCCAGCAGTGAATGGGTCCCACAAAGGAATACGCGGTATTTT. This codes for CASSEWVPQRNTRYF.

The chain recombines TRBV28 with TRBJ2-3, with TRBD2 matching 10 bases. Germline V lookup: CDR1 MDHEN, CDR2 SYDVKM. The CDR3 has 17 residues. V trimming: 6 bases; J trimming: 4 bases; junction bases outside the gene matches: 13. CDR3 bases: TGTGCCAGCAGCTTACGACTAGCGGGTCGGACCTCAGATACGCAGTATTTT. It encodes CASSLRLAGRTSDTQYF.

Details on this clonotype: Mismatch with germline at one junction end may stem from a read error. The chain links TRBV6-1 to TRBJ2-3; possibly TRBD1 for D (5 bases). CDR3 length: 15 residues. CDR1 and CDR2 from the germline V gene are MNHNS and SASEGT. The CDR3 DNA reads as TGTGCCTGCAGTGAAGCAAGGGGAAGCACGGATACGCAGTATTTT. The encoded protein is CACSEARGSTDTQYF.